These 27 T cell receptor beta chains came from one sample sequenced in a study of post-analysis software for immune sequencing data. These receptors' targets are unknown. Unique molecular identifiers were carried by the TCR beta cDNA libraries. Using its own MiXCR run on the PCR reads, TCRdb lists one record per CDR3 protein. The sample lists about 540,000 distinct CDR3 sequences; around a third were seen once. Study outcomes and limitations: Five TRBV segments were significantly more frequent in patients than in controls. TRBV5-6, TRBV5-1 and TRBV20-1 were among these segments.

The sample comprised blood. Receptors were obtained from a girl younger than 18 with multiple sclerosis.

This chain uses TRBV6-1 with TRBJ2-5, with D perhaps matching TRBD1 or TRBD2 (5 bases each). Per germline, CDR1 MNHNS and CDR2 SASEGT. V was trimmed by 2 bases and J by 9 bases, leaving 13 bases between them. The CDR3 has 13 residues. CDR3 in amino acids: CASSEILSGPQYF. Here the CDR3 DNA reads TGTGCCAGCAGTGAAATCCTGTCGGGACCCCAGTACTTC.

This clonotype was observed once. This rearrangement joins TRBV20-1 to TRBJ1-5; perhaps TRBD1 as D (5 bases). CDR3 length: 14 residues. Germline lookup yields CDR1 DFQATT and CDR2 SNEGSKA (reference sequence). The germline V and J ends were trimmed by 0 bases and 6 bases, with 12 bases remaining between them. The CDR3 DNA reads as TGCAGTGCTAGAGATTATGACGGGGGTCAGCCCCAGCATTTT. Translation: CSARDYDGGQPQHF.

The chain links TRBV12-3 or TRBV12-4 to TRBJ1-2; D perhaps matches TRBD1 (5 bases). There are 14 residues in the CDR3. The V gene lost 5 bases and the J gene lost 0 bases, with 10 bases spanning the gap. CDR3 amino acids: CASSPGSSNYGYTF. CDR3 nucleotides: TGTGCCAGCAGTCCAGGGTCTTCTAACTATGGCTACACCTTC.

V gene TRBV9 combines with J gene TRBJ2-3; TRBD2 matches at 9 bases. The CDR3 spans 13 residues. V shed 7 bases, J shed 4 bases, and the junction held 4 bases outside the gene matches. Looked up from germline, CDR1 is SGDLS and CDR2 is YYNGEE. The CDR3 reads CASAGGPADTQYF. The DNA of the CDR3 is TGTGCCAGCGCGGGGGGGCCCGCAGATACGCAGTATTTT.

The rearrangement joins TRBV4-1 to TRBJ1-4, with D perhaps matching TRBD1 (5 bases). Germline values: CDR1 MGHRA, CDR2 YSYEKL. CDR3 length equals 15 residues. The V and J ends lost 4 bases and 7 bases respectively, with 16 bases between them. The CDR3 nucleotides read TGCGCCAGCAGCCGAGTAGAGGGGTATAGTGAAAAACTGTTTTTT. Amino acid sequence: CASSRVEGYSEKLFF.

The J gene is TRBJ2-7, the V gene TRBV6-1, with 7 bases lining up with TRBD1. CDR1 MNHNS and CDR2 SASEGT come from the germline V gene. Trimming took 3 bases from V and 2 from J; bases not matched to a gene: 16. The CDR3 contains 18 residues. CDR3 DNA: TGTGCCAGCAGTGACCAGCCCCCAGGGACAGCTATTGCCTACGAGCAGTACTTC. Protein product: CASSDQPPGTAIAYEQYF.

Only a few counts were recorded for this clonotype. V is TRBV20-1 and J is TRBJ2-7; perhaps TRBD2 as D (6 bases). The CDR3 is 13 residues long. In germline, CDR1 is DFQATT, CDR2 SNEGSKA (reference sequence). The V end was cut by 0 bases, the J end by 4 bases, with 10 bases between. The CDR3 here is CSARERGHYEQYF. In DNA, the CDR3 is TGCAGTGCTAGAGAGCGGGGCCATTACGAGCAGTACTTC.

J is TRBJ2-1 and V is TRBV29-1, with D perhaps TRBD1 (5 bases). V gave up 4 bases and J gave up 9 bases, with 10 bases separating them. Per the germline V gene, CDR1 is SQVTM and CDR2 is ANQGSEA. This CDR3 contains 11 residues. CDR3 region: CSVVWQGEQFF. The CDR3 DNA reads TGCAGCGTTGTCTGGCAGGGTGAGCAGTTCTTC.

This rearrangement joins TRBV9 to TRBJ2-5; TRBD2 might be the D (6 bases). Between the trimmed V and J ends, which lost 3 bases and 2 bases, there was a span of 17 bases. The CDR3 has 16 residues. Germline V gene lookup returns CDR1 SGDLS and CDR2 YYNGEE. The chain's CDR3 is CASSADVSGIQETQYF. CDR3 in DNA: TGTGCCAGCAGCGCAGACGTTAGCGGTATTCAAGAGACCCAGTACTTC.

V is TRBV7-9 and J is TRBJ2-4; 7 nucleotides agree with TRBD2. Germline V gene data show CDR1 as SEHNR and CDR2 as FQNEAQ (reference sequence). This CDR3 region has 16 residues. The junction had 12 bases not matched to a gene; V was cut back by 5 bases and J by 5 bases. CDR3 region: CASSPQGSAGENIQYF. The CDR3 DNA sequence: TGTGCCAGCAGCCCGCAAGGATCCGCGGGGGAAAACATTCAGTACTTC.

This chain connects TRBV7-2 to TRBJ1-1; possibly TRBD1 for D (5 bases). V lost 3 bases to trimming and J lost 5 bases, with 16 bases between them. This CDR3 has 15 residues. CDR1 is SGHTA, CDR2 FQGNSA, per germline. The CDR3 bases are TGTGCCAGCAGCTTTGAAGGTATTCGGGGGACTGAAGCTTTCTTT. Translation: CASSFEGIRGTEAFF.

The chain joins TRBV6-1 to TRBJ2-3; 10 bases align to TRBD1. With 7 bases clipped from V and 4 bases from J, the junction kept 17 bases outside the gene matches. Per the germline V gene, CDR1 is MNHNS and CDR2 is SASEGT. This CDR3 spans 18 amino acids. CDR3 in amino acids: CASNLGPPTGTGADTQYF. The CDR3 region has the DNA TGTGCCAGCAACCTCGGGCCCCCCACCGGGACAGGGGCAGATACGCAGTATTTT.

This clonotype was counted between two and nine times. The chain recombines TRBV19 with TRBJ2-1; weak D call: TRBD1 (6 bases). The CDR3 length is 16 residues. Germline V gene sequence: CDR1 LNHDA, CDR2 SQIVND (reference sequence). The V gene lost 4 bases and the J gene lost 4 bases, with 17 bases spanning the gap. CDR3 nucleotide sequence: TGTGCCAGTAGTACCCTACAGGGTACATTTTACAATGAGCAGTTCTTC. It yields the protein CASSTLQGTFYNEQFF.

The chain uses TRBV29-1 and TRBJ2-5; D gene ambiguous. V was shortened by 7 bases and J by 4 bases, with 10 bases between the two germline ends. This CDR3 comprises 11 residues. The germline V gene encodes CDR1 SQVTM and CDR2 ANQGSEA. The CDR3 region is CSGSTPETQYF. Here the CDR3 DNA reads TGCAGCGGTTCCACCCCAGAGACCCAGTACTTC.

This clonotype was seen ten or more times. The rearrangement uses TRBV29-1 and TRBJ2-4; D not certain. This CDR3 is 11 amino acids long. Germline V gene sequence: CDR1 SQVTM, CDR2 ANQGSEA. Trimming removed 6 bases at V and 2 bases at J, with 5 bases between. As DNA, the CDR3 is TGCAGCGTAATGTCCAAAAACATTCAGTACTTC. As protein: CSVMSKNIQYF.

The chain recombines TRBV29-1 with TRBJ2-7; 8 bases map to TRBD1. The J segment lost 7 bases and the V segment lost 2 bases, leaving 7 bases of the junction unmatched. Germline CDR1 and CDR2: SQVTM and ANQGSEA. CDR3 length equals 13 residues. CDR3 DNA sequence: TGCAGCGTTGAACGGGGGACAGGCTTAGAGCAGTACTTC. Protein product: CSVERGTGLEQYF.

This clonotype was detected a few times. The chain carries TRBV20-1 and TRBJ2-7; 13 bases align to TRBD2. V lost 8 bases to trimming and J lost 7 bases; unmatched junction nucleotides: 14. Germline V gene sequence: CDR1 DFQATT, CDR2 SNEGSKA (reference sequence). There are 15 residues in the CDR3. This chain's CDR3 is CSTPPLTSGGMEQYF. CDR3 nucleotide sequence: TGCAGTACCCCCCCTCTGACTAGCGGGGGGATGGAGCAGTACTTC.

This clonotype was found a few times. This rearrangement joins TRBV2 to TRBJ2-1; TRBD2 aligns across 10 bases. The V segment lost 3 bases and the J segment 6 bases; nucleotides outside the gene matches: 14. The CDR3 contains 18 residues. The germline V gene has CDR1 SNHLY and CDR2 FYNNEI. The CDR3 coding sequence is TGTGCCAGCAGTGATTCCCTGCACCTAGCGGGGGCCCCCAATGAGCAGTTCTTC. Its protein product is CASSDSLHLAGAPNEQFF.

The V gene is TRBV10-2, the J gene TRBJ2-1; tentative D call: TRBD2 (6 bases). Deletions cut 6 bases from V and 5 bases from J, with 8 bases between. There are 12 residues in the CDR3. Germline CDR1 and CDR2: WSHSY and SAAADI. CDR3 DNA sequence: TGCGCCAGCAGGGACTACAACAATGAGCAGTTCTTC. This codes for CASRDYNNEQFF.

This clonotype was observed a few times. CDR3 sequence: CASSQLGQGTGIQYF. The CDR3 nucleotides read TGTGCCAGCAGCCAACTAGGACAGGGGACTGGCATTCAGTACTTC. This chain uses TRBV16 with TRBJ2-4, with TRBD1 identical over 9 bases. Trimming took 2 bases from V and 9 from J; bases not matched to a gene: 8. This CDR3 comprises 15 residues. Germline assignment: CDR1 KGHSY and CDR2 FQNENV.

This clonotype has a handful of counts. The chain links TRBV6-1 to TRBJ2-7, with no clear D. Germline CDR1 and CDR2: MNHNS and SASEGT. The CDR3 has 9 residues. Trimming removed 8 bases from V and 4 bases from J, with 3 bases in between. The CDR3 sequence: CASGYEQYF. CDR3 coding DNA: TGTGCCAGCGGATACGAGCAGTACTTC.

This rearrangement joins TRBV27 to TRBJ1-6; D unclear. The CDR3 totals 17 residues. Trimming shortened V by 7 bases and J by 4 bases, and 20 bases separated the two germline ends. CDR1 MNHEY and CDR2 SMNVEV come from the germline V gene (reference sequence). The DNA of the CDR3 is TGTGCCAGCACCCTTTCCGTGGCAAGGTTATATAATTCACCCCTCCACTTT. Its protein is CASTLSVARLYNSPLHF.

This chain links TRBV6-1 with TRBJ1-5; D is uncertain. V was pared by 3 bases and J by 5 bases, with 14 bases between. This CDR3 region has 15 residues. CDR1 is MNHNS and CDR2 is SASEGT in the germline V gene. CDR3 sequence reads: CASSDHGRCDQPQHF. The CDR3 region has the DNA TGTGCCAGCAGTGACCACGGTCGGTGCGATCAGCCCCAGCATTTT.

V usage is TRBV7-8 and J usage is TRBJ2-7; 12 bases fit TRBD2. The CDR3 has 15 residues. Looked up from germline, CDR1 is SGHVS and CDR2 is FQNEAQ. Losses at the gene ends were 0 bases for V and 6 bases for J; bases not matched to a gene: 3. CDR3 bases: TGTGCCAGCAGCTTAGCAGGGACTAGCGGGCTCGAGCAGTACTTC. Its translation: CASSLAGTSGLEQYF.

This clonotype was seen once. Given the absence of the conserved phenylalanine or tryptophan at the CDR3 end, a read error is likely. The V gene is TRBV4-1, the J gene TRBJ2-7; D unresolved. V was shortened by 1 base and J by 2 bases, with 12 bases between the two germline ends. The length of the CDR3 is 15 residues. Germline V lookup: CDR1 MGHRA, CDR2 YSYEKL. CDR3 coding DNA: TGCGCCAGCAGCCAAGTTTCAGCAAGCGCCTACGAGCAGTACTGC. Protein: CASSQVSASAYEQYC.

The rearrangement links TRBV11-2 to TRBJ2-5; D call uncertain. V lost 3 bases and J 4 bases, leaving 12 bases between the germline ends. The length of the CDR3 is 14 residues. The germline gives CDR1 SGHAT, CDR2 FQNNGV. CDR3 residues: CASSFNSAGETQYF. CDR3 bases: TGTGCCAGCAGCTTCAACTCCGCTGGAGAGACCCAGTACTTC.

The CDR3 is CSVEGLRKSNTDTQYF. The CDR3 region has the DNA TGCAGCGTTGAAGGTTTGAGGAAATCTAACACAGATACGCAGTATTTT. The rearrangement uses TRBV29-1 and TRBJ2-3; no clear D. CDR1 is SQVTM, CDR2 ANQGSEA, per germline. Trimming removed 1 base from V and 2 bases from J, with 16 bases in between. The CDR3 totals 16 residues.